Listed below are T cell receptor beta chains from one sample, sequenced in a study of metastatic and nonmetastatic thyroid tumors. Via MiXCR, TCRdb re-called the PCR reads. The sample includes under 30,000 clones, around a quarter of them seen just once. The sequencing sample was made of blood. The receptors were sampled from a female donor with papillary thyroid cancer or a benign thyroid nodule (not recorded which). Some clones in this sample may be carry-over from other donors' samples. The CDR3 runs from the conserved cysteine through the conserved F or W. The D gene is left open where the match is weak. Part of the rows lack a size; the others show once, few, many or a class for expanded clones.

j_gene	v_gene	d_gene	abundance	len	CDR3aa	CDR3nt
TRBJ1-2	TRBV11-2	-	many	17	CASSLGSERLRNYGYTF	TGTGCCAGCAGCTTAGGGTCCGAGCGGCTTCGTAACTATGGCTACACCTTC
TRBJ2-1	TRBV6-1	TRBD2	many	12	CASSFDSGRASF	TGTGCCAGCAGTTTCGATAGCGGGAGGGCCTCTTTC
TRBJ2-6	TRBV4-2	-	medium-sized	16	CASSQDRGSGANVLTF	TGTGCCAGCAGCCAAGATCGCGGCTCTGGGGCCAACGTCCTGACTTTC
TRBJ2-5	TRBV11-3	TRBD1	many	16	CASRETRGTAQETQYF	TGTGCCAGCAGGGAAACGCGAGGGACAGCCCAAGAGACCCAGTACTTC
TRBJ1-2	TRBV19	TRBD1	many	15	CASSTRQGNPYGYTF	TGTGCCAGTAGCACGAGACAGGGAAACCCCTATGGCTACACCTTC
TRBJ2-7	TRBV10-2	-	few	12	CASSKTIYEQYF	TGCGCCAGCAGCAAGACCATCTACGAGCAGTACTTC
TRBJ2-7	TRBV5-1	-	many	13	CASSGQGRYEQYF	TGCGCCAGCAGTGGTCAGGGGCGATACGAGCAGTACTTC
TRBJ1-5	TRBV20-1	TRBD1	-	13	CSVLGQIAWAQHF	TGCAGTGTCCTGGGACAGATCGCATGGGCCCAGCATTTT
TRBJ1-4	TRBV19	-	many	16	CASKSGVSPTNEKLFF	TGTGCCAGTAAAAGCGGGGTTTCCCCAACTAATGAAAAACTGTTTTTT
TRBJ2-7	TRBV5-8	TRBD1	many	15	CTSSRWTTGVREQYF	TGTACCAGCAGCCGATGGACCACAGGGGTTCGGGAGCAGTACTTC
TRBJ2-3	TRBV7-3	TRBD2	many	17	CASSSPIAGGMTDTQYF	TGTGCCAGCAGCTCCCCAATAGCGGGAGGTATGACAGATACGCAGTATTTT
TRBJ1-1	TRBV30	-	many	16	CAWSIGSGVGGTEAFF	TGTGCCTGGAGTATAGGGTCCGGCGTAGGGGGAACTGAAGCTTTCTTT
TRBJ1-1	TRBV11-1	-	many	16	CASSLDPGRLNTEAFF	TGTGCCAGCAGCTTAGACCCCGGGAGGTTGAACACTGAAGCTTTCTTT
TRBJ2-1	TRBV11-2	-	-	16	CASSLVTIGHFNEQFF	TGTGCCAGCAGCTTAGTTACTATCGGGCACTTCAATGAGCAGTTCTTC
TRBJ2-4	TRBV5-6	TRBD2	many	14	CASSLPGGENIQYF	TGTGCCAGCAGCCTTCCCGGGGGGGAAAACATTCAGTACTTC
TRBJ1-2	TRBV29-1	TRBD1	many	14	CSVGDRGGNYGYTF	TGCAGCGTTGGGGACAGGGGAGGGAACTATGGCTACACCTTC
TRBJ2-1	TRBV27	TRBD2	many	14	CASSLASGSNEQFF	TGTGCCAGCAGTTTGGCTAGCGGGAGCAATGAGCAGTTCTTC
TRBJ2-5	TRBV28	TRBD2	many	16	CASSLTPGLAEETQYF	TGTGCCAGCAGTCTTACCCCGGGACTAGCGGAAGAGACCCAGTACTTC
TRBJ2-5	TRBV3-1	-	-	15	CASSPGSQGQETQYF	TGTGCCAGCAGCCCTGGTTCGCAGGGGCAAGAGACCCAGTACTTC
TRBJ2-2	TRBV24-1	-	many	16	CATSDFRGVGTGELFF	TGTGCCACCAGTGATTTTAGGGGGGTCGGGACCGGGGAGCTGTTTTTT
TRBJ2-5	TRBV7-6	TRBD2	many	12	CASSTSGETQYF	TGTGCCAGCAGCACTAGCGGGGAGACCCAGTACTTC
TRBJ2-5	TRBV27	TRBD1	many	15	CASSLTQGHKETQYF	TGTGCCAGCAGTCTAACACAGGGGCATAAAGAGACCCAGTACTTC
TRBJ2-5	TRBV18	-	many	14	CASSPPTLRETQYF	TGTGCCAGCTCACCACCGACTCTACGGGAGACCCAGTACTTC
TRBJ2-5	TRBV9	-	many	13	CASSPVGGETQYF	TGTGCCAGCAGCCCGGTAGGGGGGGAGACCCAGTACTTC
TRBJ2-4	TRBV5-4	-	many	16	CASSLAGDRAKNIQYF	TGTGCCAGCAGCTTGGCAGGTGACAGGGCCAAAAACATTCAGTACTTC
TRBJ2-7	TRBV30	-	-	10	CAWSVHEQYF	TGTGCCTGGAGTGTACACGAGCAGTACTTC
TRBJ2-7	TRBV12-3/TRBV12-4	-	medium-sized	18	CASSSARSWRDLSYEQYF	TGTGCCAGCAGTTCCGCCCGGAGTTGGCGGGATCTGTCCTACGAGCAGTACTTC
TRBJ1-3	TRBV6-1	-	medium-sized	13	CASSEIAVNTIYF	TGTGCCAGCAGTGAAATCGCCGTTAACACCATATATTTT
TRBJ2-5	TRBV18	TRBD1	many	14	CASSPRGGLETQYF	TGTGCCAGCTCACCACGAGGGGGCCTTGAGACCCAGTACTTC
TRBJ2-1	TRBV11-3	-	many	13	CASSPRQTNEQFF	TGTGCCAGCAGCCCAAGACAGACCAATGAGCAGTTCTTC
TRBJ2-5	TRBV4-1	TRBD2	medium-sized	20	CASSPSTGTRLAGGQETQYF	TGCGCCAGCAGCCCTTCAACCGGGACAAGACTAGCGGGAGGGCAAGAGACCCAGTACTTC
TRBJ2-7	TRBV2	-	many	13	CASRGFPVDEQYF	TGTGCCAGCAGAGGATTTCCGGTCGACGAGCAGTACTTC
TRBJ2-7	TRBV30	-	-	14	CAWSSQGPLDEQYF	TGTGCCTGGAGTTCCCAGGGGCCCCTGGACGAGCAGTACTTC
TRBJ2-1	TRBV6-4	-	many	15	CASSANPRGSHEQFF	TGTGCCAGCAGTGCCAATCCCCGAGGTTCGCATGAGCAGTTCTTC
TRBJ2-2	TRBV3-1	-	many	16	CASSQGTLRGTGELFF	TGTGCCAGCAGCCAAGGAACCCTGCGCGGGACCGGGGAGCTGTTTTTT
TRBJ2-1	TRBV7-3	-	-	18	CASSLTPRGTETYNEQFF	TGTGCCAGCAGCTTGACCCCCAGAGGAACAGAAACGTACAATGAGCAGTTCTTC
TRBJ2-3	TRBV2	TRBD2	-	18	CASSERAGGVLATDTQYF	TGTGCCAGCAGTGAACGGGCGGGAGGGGTTCTAGCCACAGATACGCAGTATTTT
TRBJ2-1	TRBV6-5	TRBD2	-	17	CASSYSNPSGIYNEQFF	TGTGCCAGCAGTTACTCTAATCCTAGCGGTATTTACAATGAGCAGTTCTTC
TRBJ1-5	TRBV6-1	-	medium-sized	15	CASSSSRDGNQPQHF	TGTGCCAGCAGTTCTTCAAGGGACGGGAATCAGCCCCAGCATTTT
TRBJ1-2	TRBV12-3/TRBV12-4	-	medium-sized	13	CASSTGAVFGYTF	TGTGCCAGCAGCACAGGTGCTGTCTTTGGCTACACCTTC
TRBJ2-7	TRBV27	-	many	16	CASSPTFLQASYEQYF	TGTGCCAGCAGTCCAACCTTCTTACAGGCGTCCTACGAGCAGTACTTC
TRBJ2-7	TRBV5-6	TRBD1	-	13	CASRGQGAGEQYF	TGTGCCAGCCGGGGACAGGGGGCTGGGGAGCAGTACTTC